These T cell receptor beta chains were read from a single sample in a study of shared clonotypes between healthy human individuals. Only in-frame clones appear in the TCRdb table, and some are missing; sequencing was by immunoSEQ multiplex PCR. The profile shows hundreds of thousands of clones, around 97% of them singletons. The sample comprised naive CD4+ T cells sorted from blood. These receptors were obtained from a woman under 40 in good health. CDR3s include the opening cysteine and the closing phenylalanine or tryptophan.

v_call | cdr3_aa
TRBV10-3 | CAISERVTGDGYTF
TRBV18 | CASSPTGTGDYEQYF
TRBV25-1 | CATRDSSNSPLHF
TRBV6-1 | CASTSGRNTGELFF
TRBV18 | CASSLGQGITYEQYF
TRBV28 | CASSLNSHKRGGTEAFF
TRBV4-1 | CASSQPGMRGEQYF
TRBV6-6 | CASSSKGGLFAYEQYF
TRBV28 | CASSLEHRGPGAFF
TRBV27 | CASSGQDRGSNQPQHF
TRBV28 | CASRTAGDGYTF
TRBV18 | CASSPTSGQVMNTEAFF
TRBV7-7 | CASSLTSGSYEQYF